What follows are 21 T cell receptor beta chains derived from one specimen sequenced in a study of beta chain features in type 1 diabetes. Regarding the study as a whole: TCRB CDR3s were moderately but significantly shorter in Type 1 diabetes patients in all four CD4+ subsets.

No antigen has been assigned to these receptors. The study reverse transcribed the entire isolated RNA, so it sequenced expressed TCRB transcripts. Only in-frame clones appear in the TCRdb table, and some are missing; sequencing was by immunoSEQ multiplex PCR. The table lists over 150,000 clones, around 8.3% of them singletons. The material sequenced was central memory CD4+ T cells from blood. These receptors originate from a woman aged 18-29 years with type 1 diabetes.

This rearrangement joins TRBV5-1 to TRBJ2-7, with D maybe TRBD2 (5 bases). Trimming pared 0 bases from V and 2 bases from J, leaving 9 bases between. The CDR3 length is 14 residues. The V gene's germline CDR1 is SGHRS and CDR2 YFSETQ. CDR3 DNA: TGCGCCAGCAGCTTGGGCGGGTCGACCTACGAGCAGTACTTC. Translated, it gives CASSLGGSTYEQYF.

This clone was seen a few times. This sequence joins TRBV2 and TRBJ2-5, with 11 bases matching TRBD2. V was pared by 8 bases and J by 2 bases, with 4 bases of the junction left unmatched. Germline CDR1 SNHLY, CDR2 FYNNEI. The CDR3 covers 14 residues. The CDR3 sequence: CASGLAGPQETQYF. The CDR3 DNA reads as TGTGCCAGCGGACTAGCGGGCCCTCAAGAGACCCAGTACTTC.

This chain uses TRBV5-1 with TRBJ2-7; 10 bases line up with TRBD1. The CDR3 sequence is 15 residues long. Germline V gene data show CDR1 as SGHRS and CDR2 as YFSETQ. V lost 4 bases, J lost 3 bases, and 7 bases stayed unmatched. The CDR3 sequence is CASSPGQGDDYEQYF. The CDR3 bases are TGCGCCAGCAGCCCCGGACAGGGGGACGACTACGAGCAGTACTTC.

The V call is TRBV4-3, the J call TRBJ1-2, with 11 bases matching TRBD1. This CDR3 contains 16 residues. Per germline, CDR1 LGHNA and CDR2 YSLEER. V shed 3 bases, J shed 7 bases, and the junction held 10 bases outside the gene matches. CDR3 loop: CASSHPPGQGASGYTF. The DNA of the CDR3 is TGCGCCAGCAGCCACCCACCCGGACAGGGGGCGTCTGGCTACACCTTC.

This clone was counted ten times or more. CDR3 sequence reads: CASSPRTVGGELFF. The CDR3 DNA follows: TGTGCCAGCAGCCCAAGGACAGTGGGCGGGGAGCTGTTTTTT. The chain combines TRBV7-9 with TRBJ2-2; possibly TRBD1 for D (6 bases). CDR1 and CDR2 from the germline V gene are SEHNR and FQNEAQ (reference sequence). Between the trimmed V and J ends, which lost 5 bases and 7 bases, there was a span of 14 bases. The CDR3 covers 14 residues.

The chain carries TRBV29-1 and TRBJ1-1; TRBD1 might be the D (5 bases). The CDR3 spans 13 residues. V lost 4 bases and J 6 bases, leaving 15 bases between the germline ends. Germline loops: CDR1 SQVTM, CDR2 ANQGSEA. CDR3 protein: CSVVRVPRAEAFF. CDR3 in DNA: TGCAGCGTTGTCAGGGTGCCACGGGCTGAAGCTTTCTTT.

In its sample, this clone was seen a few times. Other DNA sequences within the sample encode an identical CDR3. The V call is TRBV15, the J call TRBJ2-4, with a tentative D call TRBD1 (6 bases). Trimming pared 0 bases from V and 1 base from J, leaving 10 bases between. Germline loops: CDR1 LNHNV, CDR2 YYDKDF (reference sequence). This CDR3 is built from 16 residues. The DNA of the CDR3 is TGTGCCACCAGCAGAGATGGGGGCGCCGCCAAAAACATTCAGTACTTC. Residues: CATSRDGGAAKNIQYF.

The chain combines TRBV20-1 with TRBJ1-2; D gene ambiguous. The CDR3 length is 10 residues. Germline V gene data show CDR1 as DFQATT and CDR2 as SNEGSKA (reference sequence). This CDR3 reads CIMVRYGYTF. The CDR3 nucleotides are TGCATTATGGTTAGATATGGCTACACCTTC.

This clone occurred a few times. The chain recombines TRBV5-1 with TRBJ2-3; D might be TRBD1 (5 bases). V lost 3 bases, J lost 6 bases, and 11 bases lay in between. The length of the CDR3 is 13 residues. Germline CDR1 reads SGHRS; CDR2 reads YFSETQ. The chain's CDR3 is CASSSTRVDTQYF. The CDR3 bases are TGCGCCAGCAGCTCGACCAGGGTGGATACGCAGTATTTT.

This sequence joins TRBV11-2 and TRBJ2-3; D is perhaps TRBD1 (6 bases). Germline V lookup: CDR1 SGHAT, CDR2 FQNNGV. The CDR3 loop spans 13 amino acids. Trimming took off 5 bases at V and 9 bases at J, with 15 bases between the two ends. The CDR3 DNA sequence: TGTGCCAGCAGCCCTTCACAGGGAGACACGCAGTATTTT. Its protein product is CASSPSQGDTQYF.

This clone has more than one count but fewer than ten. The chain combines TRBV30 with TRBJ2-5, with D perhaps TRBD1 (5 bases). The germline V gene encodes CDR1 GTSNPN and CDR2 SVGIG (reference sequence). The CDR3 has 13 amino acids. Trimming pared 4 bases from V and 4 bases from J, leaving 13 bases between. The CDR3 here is CAWTGKGSETQYF. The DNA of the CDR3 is TGTGCCTGGACAGGGAAGGGATCAGAGACCCAGTACTTC.

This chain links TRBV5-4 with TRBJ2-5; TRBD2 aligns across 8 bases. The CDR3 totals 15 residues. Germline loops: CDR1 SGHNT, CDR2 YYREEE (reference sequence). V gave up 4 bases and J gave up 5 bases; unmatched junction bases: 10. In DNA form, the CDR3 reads TGTGCCAGCAGCCCGTTAGCGGGAAACGGCGAGACCCAGTACTTC. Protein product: CASSPLAGNGETQYF. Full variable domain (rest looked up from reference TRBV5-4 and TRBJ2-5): ETGVTQSPTHLIKTRGQQVTLRCSSQSGHNTVSWYQQALGQGPQFIFQYYREEENGRGNFPPRFSGLQFPNYSSELNVNALELDDSALYLCASSPLAGNGETQYFGPGTRLLVL.

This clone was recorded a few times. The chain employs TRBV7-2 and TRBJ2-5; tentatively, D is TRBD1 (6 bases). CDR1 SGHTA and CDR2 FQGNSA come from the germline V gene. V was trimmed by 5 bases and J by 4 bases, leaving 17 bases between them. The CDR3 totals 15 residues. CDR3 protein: CASSLIVADRETQYF. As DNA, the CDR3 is TGTGCCAGCAGCCTTATTGTTGCGGACAGAGAGACCCAGTACTTC. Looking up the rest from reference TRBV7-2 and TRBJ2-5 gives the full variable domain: GAGVSQSPSNKVTEKGKDVELRCDPISGHTALYWYRQSLGQGLEFLIYFQGNSAPDKSGLPSDRFSAERTGGSVSTLTIQRTQQEDSAVYLCASSLIVADRETQYFGPGTRLLVL.

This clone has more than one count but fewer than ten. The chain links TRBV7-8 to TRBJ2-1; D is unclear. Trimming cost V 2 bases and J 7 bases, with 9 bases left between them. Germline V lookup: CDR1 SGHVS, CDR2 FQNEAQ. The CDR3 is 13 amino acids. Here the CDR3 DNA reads TGTGCCAGCAGCTTATCAGCCAGGAATGAGCAGTTCTTC. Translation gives CASSLSARNEQFF.

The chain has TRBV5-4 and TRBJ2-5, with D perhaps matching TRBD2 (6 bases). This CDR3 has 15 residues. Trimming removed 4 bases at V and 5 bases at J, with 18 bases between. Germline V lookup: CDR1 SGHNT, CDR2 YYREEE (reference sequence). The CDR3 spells CASSAEGLAGETQYF. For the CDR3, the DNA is TGTGCCAGCAGCGCGGAGGGTCTAGCTGGGGAGACCCAGTACTTC.

The CDR3 nucleotides are TGCGCCAGCAGCCAAGGCGCGGGACTCTCCTACGAGCAGTACTTC. This gives the protein CASSQGAGLSYEQYF. This rearrangement joins TRBV4-3 to TRBJ2-7; D is possibly TRBD2 (6 bases). The CDR3 is 15 residues long. The germline CDR1 and CDR2 sequences are LGHNA and YSLEER. V lost 1 base and J lost 0, with 10 bases in between.

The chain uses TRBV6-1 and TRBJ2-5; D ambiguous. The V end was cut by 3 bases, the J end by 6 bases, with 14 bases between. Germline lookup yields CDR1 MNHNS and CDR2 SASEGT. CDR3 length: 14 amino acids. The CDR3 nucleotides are TGTGCCAGCAGTGATGCAGGTGTCAAAAAGACCCAGTACTTC. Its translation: CASSDAGVKKTQYF.

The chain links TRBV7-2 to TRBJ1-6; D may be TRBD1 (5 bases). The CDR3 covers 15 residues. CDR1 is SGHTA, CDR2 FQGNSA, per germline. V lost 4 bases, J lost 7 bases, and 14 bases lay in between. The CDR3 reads CASSSAGGTNSPLHF. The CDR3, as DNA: TGTGCCAGCAGCTCCGCCGGGGGGACGAATTCACCCCTCCACTTT.

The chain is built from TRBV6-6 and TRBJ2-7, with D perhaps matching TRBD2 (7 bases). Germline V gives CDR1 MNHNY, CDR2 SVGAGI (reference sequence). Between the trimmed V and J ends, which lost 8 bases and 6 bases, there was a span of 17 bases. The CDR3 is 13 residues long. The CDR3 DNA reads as TGTGCCAGCGGGGGGGCCCTGGAGGGCGAGCAGTACTTC. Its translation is CASGGALEGEQYF.

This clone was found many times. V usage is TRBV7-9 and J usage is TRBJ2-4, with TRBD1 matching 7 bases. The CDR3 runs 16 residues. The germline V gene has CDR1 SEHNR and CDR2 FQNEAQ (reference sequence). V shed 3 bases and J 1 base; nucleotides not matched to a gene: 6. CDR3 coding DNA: TGTGCCAGCAGCTTGGGACAGTCCCTGGCCAAAAACATTCAGTACTTC. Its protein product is CASSLGQSLAKNIQYF.

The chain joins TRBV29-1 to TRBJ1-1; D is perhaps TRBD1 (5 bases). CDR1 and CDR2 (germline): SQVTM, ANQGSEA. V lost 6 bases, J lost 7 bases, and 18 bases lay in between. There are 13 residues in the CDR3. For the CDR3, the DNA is TGCAGCGTCCAAGATTACAGGCATGTTGAAGCTTTCTTT. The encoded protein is CSVQDYRHVEAFF.